Listed below are T cell receptor beta chains from one sample, sequenced in a study of blood T cells in healthy people across ages. TCRdb redid the calling of the 5' RACE reads with MiXCR, one entry per CDR3 protein. The repertoire holds some 750,000 distinct CDR3 sequences, with roughly 20% as singletons. The sample was blood. Every receptor here comes from a man aged 65 to 85 in good health. Each CDR3 is given with its conserved first and last residue. The D gene is left open where the match is weak. Part of the rows lack a size; the others show once, few, many or a class for expanded clones.

>few|TRBV20-1|.|TRBJ1-5
CSARDAGIQPQHF
TGCAGTGCTAGAGATGCAGGGATCCAGCCCCAGCATTTT
>few|TRBV20-1|.|TRBJ2-3
CRAVASLGTDTQYF
TGCAGGGCAGTAGCCTCCCTTGGCACAGATACGCAGTATTTT
>.|TRBV7-9|.|TRBJ2-3
CASSSGLGVRTDTQYF
TGTGCCAGCAGCTCAGGGTTGGGGGTTCGTACAGATACGCAGTATTTT
>few|TRBV18|.|TRBJ2-3
CASSPPGSGHTDTQYF
TGTGCCAGCTCACCACCGGGGTCCGGGCACACTGATACGCAGTATTTT
>few|TRBV20-1|.|TRBJ1-1
CGLDMNTEAFF
TGCGGACTCGATATGAACACTGAAGCTTTCTTT
>many|TRBV7-9|.|TRBJ2-3
CAAERGGDTQYF
TGTGCCGCGGAGCGCGGAGGAGATACGCAGTATTTT
>.|TRBV10-3|TRBD2|TRBJ2-1
CAISEMIAGPSGNEQFF
TGTGCCATCAGTGAGATGATAGCGGGACCTTCCGGTAATGAGCAGTTCTTC
>.|TRBV5-1|.|TRBJ2-1
CASSLGLEVGNEQFF
TGCGCCAGCAGCTTGGGACTAGAGGTCGGCAATGAGCAGTTCTTC
>few|TRBV27|.|TRBJ1-2
CASSFTPAPYGYTF
TGTGCCAGCAGTTTCACACCGGCCCCTTATGGCTACACCTTC
>few|TRBV5-1|.|TRBJ2-5
CASSLETPQETQYF
TGCGCCAGCAGCTTGGAGACACCGCAAGAGACCCAGTACTTC
>.|TRBV5-1|.|TRBJ2-3
CASRAGARSTDTQYF
TGCGCCAGCAGGGCTGGGGCTAGAAGCACAGATACGCAGTATTTT
>.|TRBV12-3/TRBV12-4|.|TRBJ1-4
CASSLTGSTREKLFF
TGTGCCAGCAGCCTCACCGGATCGACGAGGGAAAAACTGTTTTTT
>.|TRBV5-1|TRBD1|TRBJ2-3
CASSPGQALNTDTQYF
TGCGCCAGCAGCCCGGGACAGGCCCTTAACACAGATACGCAGTATTTT
>few|TRBV12-5|TRBD2|TRBJ2-7
CASGSGGLAEIYEQYF
TGTGCTAGTGGTTCGGGGGGACTAGCGGAGATATACGAGCAGTACTTC
>.|TRBV6-5|TRBD1|TRBJ1-5
CASSPLTGHYQPQHF
TGTGCCAGCAGTCCCCTGACAGGGCACTATCAGCCCCAGCATTTT
>few|TRBV5-1|.|TRBJ1-1
CASSLDQDLSMNTEAFF
TGCGCCAGCAGCTTGGACCAGGACCTATCCATGAACACTGAAGCTTTCTTT
>.|TRBV27|.|TRBJ1-2
CASSSIRQRTNYGYTF
TGTGCCAGCAGCTCCATAAGGCAGAGGACTAACTATGGCTACACCTTC
>once|TRBV20-1|.|TRBJ2-7
CSARAIVHYEQYF
TGCAGTGCTAGAGCGATCGTCCACTACGAGCAGTACTTC
>few|TRBV20-1|TRBD2|TRBJ2-7
CSAPLPGLAGYEQYF
TGCAGTGCCCCTCTGCCGGGACTAGCGGGTTACGAGCAGTACTTC
>once|TRBV5-1|.|TRBJ2-1
CASSLALGGKLDNEQFF
TGCGCCAGCAGCTTGGCCCTTGGAGGGAAATTGGACAATGAGCAGTTCTTC
>.|TRBV5-6|.|TRBJ2-3
CASSVERVSDTQYF
TGTGCCAGCAGCGTGGAGAGGGTATCAGATACGCAGTATTTT
>few|TRBV5-1|TRBD1|TRBJ2-1
CASSRGQGSYNEQFF
TGCGCCAGCAGCCGGGGACAGGGCTCCTACAATGAGCAGTTCTTC
>few|TRBV20-1|TRBD2|TRBJ2-1
CSARAREKTHNEQFF
TGCAGTGCTAGAGCGCGGGAGAAAACACACAATGAGCAGTTCTTC
>.|TRBV7-9|TRBD1|TRBJ2-7
CASSLDRVPYEQYF
TGTGCCAGCAGCCTCGACAGGGTCCCCTACGAGCAGTACTTC
>.|TRBV28|TRBD1|TRBJ2-7
CASSSNRGVSYEQYF
TGTGCCAGCAGTTCTAACAGGGGGGTATCCTACGAGCAGTACTTC
>few|TRBV20-1|.|TRBJ2-5
CSALYRVQETQYF
TGCAGTGCTCTTTACAGGGTCCAAGAGACCCAGTACTTC
>.|TRBV5-1|.|TRBJ1-1
CASRWQGRNTEAFF
TGCGCCAGCAGGTGGCAGGGAAGGAACACTGAAGCTTTCTTT
>.|TRBV14|TRBD2|TRBJ2-1
CASSHTGRASYNEQFF
TGTGCCAGCAGCCACACCGGGAGGGCCTCCTATAATGAGCAGTTCTTC
>many|TRBV5-1|.|TRBJ1-5
CASSLGGDSSQPQHF
TGCGCCAGCAGCTTGGGTGGAGATTCCAGCCAGCCCCAGCATTTT
>.|TRBV3-1|.|TRBJ1-5
CASSQDAVEGQPQHF
TGTGCCAGCAGCCAAGATGCAGTTGAAGGGCAGCCCCAGCATTTT
>.|TRBV5-1|.|TRBJ2-5
CASSLAEFRRGQGETQYF
TGCGCCAGCAGCTTGGCCGAGTTCCGACGGGGGCAGGGAGAGACCCAGTACTTC
>many|TRBV5-1|.|TRBJ2-3
CASSLGEDTQYF
TGTGCCAGCAGCTTGGGGGAGGATACGCAGTATTTT
>.|TRBV12-3/TRBV12-4|TRBD2|TRBJ2-7
CASSRGLAGFEQYF
TGTGCCAGCAGTCGCGGACTAGCGGGGTTCGAGCAGTACTTC
>.|TRBV7-2|.|TRBJ2-1
CAGSSSALSSYNEQFF
TGTGCCGGCAGCTCAAGCGCTCTGAGCTCCTACAATGAGCAGTTCTTC
>once|TRBV20-1|TRBD2|TRBJ2-2
CSAPTGLVHTGELFF
TGCAGTGCACCAACGGGACTAGTCCACACCGGGGAGCTGTTTTTT